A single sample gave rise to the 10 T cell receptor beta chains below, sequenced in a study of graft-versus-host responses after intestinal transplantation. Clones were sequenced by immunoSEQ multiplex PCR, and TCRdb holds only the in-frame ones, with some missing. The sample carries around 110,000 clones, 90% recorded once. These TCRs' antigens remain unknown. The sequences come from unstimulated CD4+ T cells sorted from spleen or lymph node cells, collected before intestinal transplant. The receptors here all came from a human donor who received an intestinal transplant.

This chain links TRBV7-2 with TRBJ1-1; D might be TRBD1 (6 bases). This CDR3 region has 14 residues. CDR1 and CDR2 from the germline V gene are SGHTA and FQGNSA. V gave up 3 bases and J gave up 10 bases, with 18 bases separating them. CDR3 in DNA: TGTGCCAGCAGCTTGGGACAACCCTTGAGGGCAGCTTTCTTT. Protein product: CASSLGQPLRAAFF.

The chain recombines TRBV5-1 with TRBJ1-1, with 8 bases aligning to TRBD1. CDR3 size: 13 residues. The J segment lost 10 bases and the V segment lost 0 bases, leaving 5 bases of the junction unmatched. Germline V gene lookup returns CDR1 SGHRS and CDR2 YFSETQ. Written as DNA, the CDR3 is TGCGCCAGCAGCTTGGTAGGACAGGGTGCAGCTTTCTTT. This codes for CASSLVGQGAAFF.

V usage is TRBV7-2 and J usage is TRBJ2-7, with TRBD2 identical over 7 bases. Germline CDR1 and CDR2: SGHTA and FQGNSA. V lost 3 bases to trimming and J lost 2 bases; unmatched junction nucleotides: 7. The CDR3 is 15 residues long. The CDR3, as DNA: TGTGCCAGCAGCTTTCGCGGCGGGAGTGCCTACGAGCAGTACTTC. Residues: CASSFRGGSAYEQYF.

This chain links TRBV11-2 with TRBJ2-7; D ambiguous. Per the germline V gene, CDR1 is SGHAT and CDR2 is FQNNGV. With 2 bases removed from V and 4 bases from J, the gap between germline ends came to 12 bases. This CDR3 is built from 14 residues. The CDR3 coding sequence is TGTGCCAGCAGCTTATTGGTCCTGAGATACGAGCAGTACTTC. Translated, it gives CASSLLVLRYEQYF.

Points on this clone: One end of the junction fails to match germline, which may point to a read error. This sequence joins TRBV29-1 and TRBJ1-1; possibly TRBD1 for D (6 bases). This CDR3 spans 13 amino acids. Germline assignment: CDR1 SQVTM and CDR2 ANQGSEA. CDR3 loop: CSVEAERGTEAFF. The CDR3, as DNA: TGCAGCGTGGAAGCGGAGAGGGGGACTGAAGCTTTCTTT.

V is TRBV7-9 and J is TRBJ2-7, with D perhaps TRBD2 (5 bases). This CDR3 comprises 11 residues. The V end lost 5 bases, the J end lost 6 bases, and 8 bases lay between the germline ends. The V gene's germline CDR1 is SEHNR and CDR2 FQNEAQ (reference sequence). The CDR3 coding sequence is TGTGCCAGCAGCGGGAGCGGCGAGCAGTACTTC. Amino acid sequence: CASSGSGEQYF.

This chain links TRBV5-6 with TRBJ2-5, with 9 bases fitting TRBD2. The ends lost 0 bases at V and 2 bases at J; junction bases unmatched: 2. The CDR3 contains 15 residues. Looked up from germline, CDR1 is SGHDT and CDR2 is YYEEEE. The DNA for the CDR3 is TGTGCCAGCAGCTTGGGGACTAGCGTACAAGAGACCCAGTACTTC. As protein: CASSLGTSVQETQYF.

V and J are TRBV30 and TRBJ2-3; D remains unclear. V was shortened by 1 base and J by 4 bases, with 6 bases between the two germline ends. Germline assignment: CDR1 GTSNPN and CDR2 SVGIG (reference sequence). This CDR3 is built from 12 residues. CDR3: CAWSAQSDTQYF. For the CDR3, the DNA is TGTGCCTGGAGTGCCCAGTCAGATACGCAGTATTTT.

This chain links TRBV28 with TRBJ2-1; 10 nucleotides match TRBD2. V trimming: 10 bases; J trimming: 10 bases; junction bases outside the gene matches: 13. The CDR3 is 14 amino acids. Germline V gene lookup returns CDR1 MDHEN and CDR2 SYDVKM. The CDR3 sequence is CATKPSGSLREQFF. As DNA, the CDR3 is TGTGCCACGAAACCTAGCGGGAGTCTAAGGGAGCAGTTCTTC.

The CDR3 DNA follows: TGTGCCAGCAGGAGTCAGGGGGATGGCTACACCTTC. Protein product: CASRSQGDGYTF. The chain uses TRBV27 and TRBJ1-2; 7 nucleotides line up with TRBD1. The CDR3 extends over 12 amino acids. Looked up from germline, CDR1 is MNHEY and CDR2 is SMNVEV (reference sequence). Unmatched junction bases numbered 4, after V lost 6 bases and J lost 6 bases.